This T cell receptor beta chain originates from a study of spatial heterogeneity in lung cancer. Study-wide context: Compared with alpha-chain sequences, beta-chain sequences were consistently detected in greater numbers. The library had UMIs, and each TCR and UMI pair averaged more than ten raw reads.

CDR1 and CDR2 (germline): SQVTM, ANQGSEA. This CDR3 has 15 residues. J lost 3 bases, V lost 4 bases, and 9 bases had no gene match. A unique molecular identifier was carried by every single TCR cDNA molecule. TCRdb recomputed calls from the 5' RACE reads with MiXCR, one row per CDR3 protein. The sample yields 30,000 to 45,000 distinct CDR3 sequences, approximately 3.1% seen once. Time point: sample taken at primary tumor resection. Sequencing of whole RNA from tumor, nontumor lung or frozen PBMC involved no sorting. This clonotype was seen a few times. This TCR was sampled from a male donor with early-stage non-small cell lung cancer. V gene TRBV29-1 combines with J gene TRBJ1-5; TRBD1 matches at 7 bases. The starting material was normal lung tissue next to the tumor, obtained at surgery. CDR3 DNA: TGCAGCGTTGGCAGGACAGGTGACCCCAATCAGCCCCAGCATTTT. Amino acid sequence: CSVGRTGDPNQPQHF.